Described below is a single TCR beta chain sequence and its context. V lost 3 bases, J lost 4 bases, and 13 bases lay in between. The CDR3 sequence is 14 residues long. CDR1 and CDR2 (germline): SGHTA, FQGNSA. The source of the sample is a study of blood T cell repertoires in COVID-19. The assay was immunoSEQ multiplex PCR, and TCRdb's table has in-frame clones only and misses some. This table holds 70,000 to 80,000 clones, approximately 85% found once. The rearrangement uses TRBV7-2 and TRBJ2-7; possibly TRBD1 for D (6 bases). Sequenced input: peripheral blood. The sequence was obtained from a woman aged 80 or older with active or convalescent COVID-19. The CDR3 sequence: CASSFGLTGYEQYF. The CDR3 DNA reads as TGTGCCAGCAGCTTCGGGCTAACAGGGTACGAGCAGTACTTC.